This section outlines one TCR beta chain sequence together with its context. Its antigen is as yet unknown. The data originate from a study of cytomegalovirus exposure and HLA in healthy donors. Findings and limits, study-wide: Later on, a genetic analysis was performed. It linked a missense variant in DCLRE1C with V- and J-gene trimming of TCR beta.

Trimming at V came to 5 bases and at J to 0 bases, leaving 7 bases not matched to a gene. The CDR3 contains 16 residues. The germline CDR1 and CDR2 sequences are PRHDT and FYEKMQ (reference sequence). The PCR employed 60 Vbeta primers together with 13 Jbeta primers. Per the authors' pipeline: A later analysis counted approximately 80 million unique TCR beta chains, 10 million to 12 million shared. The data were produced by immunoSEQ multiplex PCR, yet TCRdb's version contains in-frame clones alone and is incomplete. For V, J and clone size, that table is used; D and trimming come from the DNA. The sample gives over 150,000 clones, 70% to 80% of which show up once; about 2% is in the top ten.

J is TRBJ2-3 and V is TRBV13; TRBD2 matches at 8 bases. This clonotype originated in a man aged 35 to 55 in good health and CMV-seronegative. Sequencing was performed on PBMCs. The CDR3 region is CASSKVAGPSTDTQYF. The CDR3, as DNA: TGTGCCAGCAGCAAAGTAGCGGGACCTAGCACAGATACGCAGTATTTT.